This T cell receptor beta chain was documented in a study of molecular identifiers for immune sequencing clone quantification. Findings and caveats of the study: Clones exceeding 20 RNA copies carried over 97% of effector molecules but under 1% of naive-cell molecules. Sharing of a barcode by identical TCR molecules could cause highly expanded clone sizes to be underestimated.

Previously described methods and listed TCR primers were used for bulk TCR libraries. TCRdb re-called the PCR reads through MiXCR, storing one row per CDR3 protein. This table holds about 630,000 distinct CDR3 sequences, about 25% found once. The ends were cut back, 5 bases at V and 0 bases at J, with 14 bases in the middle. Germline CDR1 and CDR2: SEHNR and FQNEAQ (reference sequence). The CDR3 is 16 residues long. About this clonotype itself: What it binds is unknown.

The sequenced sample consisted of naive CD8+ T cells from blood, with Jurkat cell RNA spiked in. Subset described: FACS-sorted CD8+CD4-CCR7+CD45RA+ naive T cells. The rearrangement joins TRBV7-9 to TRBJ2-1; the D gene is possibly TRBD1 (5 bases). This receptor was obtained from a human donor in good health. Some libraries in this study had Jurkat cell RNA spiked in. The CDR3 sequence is CASSAQGGISYNEQFF. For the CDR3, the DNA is TGTGCCAGCAGCGCCCAGGGTGGCATCTCCTACAATGAGCAGTTCTTC.